This is a list of T cell receptor beta chains from one sample in a study of response to subunit inactivated influenza vaccine. MiXCR, run by TCRdb on the RT-PCR reads, gives a single entry per CDR3 protein. The sample comprises around 650,000 distinct CDR3 sequences, approximately 14% of which are singletons, and roughly 10% rests with the top ten. Here the sequenced sample was PBMCs from blood, taken approximately 13 days after vaccination. These receptors originate from a man between 50 and 59 years old who received an inactivated influenza vaccine. CDR3s include the opening cysteine and the closing phenylalanine or tryptophan. The D gene is left open where the match is weak. Not every row has a clone size; where given, it reads once, few, many or a size class.

>TRBV6-1|-|TRBJ2-7|TRBD2
CASSRTSGRRNEQYF
TGTGCCAGCAGTCGGACTAGCGGGAGACGAAACGAGCAGTACTTC
>TRBV7-3|few|TRBJ2-1|TRBD2
CASSPNPGPSGSLYEQFF
TGTGCCAGCAGCCCTAACCCGGGTCCTAGCGGGAGTTTGTATGAGCAGTTCTTC
>TRBV12-3/TRBV12-4|few|TRBJ2-6|-
CASSLGYSGANVLTF
TGTGCCAGCAGTTTGGGGTACTCCGGGGCCAACGTCCTGACTTTC
>TRBV19|-|TRBJ2-2|TRBD1
CASSGTGVAGELFF
TGTGCCAGTAGTGGGACAGGGGTTGCCGGGGAGCTGTTTTTT
>TRBV30|many|TRBJ1-1|-
CAWTPRTPNTEAFF
TGTGCCTGGACACCAAGGACACCCAACACTGAAGCTTTCTTT
>TRBV6-2/TRBV6-3|few|TRBJ2-1|TRBD2
CASSRLARSNEQFF
TGTGCCAGCAGTAGACTAGCGAGGAGTAATGAGCAGTTCTTC
>TRBV6-1|few|TRBJ1-5|-
CASSPGWDNQPQHF
TGTGCCAGCAGTCCTGGTTGGGACAATCAGCCCCAGCATTTT
>TRBV7-2|few|TRBJ1-3|-
CASSFTRTAGNTIYF
TGTGCCAGCAGCTTCACTCGGACAGCTGGAAACACCATATATTTT
>TRBV6-1|-|TRBJ2-5|TRBD2
CASSVRLAGHQETQYF
TGTGCCAGCAGTGTGCGACTAGCGGGGCACCAAGAGACCCAGTACTTC
>TRBV4-1|many|TRBJ1-1|-
CASTGGQGESTEAFF
TGCGCCAGCACCGGCGGGCAGGGAGAAAGCACTGAAGCTTTCTTT
>TRBV20-1|-|TRBJ2-6|-
CSAREGSGANVLTF
TGCAGTGCTAGGGAAGGCTCTGGGGCCAACGTCCTGACTTTC
>TRBV7-9|many|TRBJ2-3|-
CASSFDWRALDTQYF
TGTGCCAGCAGCTTCGACTGGAGGGCCCTAGATACGCAGTATTTT
>TRBV7-9|-|TRBJ1-4|-
CASSLGKKLFF
TGTGCCAGCAGCCTGGGTAAAAAACTGTTTTTT
>TRBV7-2|-|TRBJ2-7|TRBD2
CASSLELAGGFYEQYF
TGTGCCAGCAGCTTAGAACTAGCGGGGGGATTTTACGAGCAGTACTTC
>TRBV20-1|many|TRBJ2-7|TRBD1
CSASRVRQGFGEQYF
TGCAGTGCTAGTAGGGTAAGACAGGGCTTCGGGGAGCAGTACTTC
>TRBV7-8|few|TRBJ1-5|-
CASSSEYGNQPQHF
TGTGCCAGCAGCAGCGAATATGGCAATCAGCCCCAGCATTTT
>TRBV11-2|many|TRBJ1-1|TRBD1
CASSSQGGGTEAFF
TGTGCCAGCAGCTCTCAGGGGGGGGGCACTGAAGCTTTCTTT
>TRBV20-1|few|TRBJ2-3|TRBD2
CSAGTSGRSSTDTQYF
TGCAGTGCGGGGACTAGCGGGAGATCTAGCACAGATACGCAGTATTTT
>TRBV24-1|many|TRBJ2-2|TRBD1
CATSDLPSDRGTGELFF
TGTGCCACCAGTGATTTGCCAAGCGACAGGGGGACCGGGGAGCTGTTTTTT
>TRBV18|many|TRBJ1-1|-
CASSPPLTTEAFF
TGTGCCAGCTCACCACCGCTGACCACTGAAGCTTTCTTT
>TRBV5-1|-|TRBJ2-7|-
CASSSHYAPYEQYF
TGCGCCAGCAGCTCCCACTATGCCCCCTACGAGCAGTACTTC
>TRBV20-1|-|TRBJ2-7|-
CSATNPGHSYEQYF
TGCAGTGCAACCAATCCGGGACATTCCTACGAGCAGTACTTC
>TRBV29-1|-|TRBJ2-5|-
CSVEASPQKTQYF
TGCAGCGTTGAAGCTAGCCCGCAAAAGACCCAGTACTTC
>TRBV6-1|-|TRBJ2-5|TRBD1
CASSTPGTEDETQYF
TGTGCCAGCAGTACCCCCGGGACAGAGGACGAGACCCAGTACTTC
>TRBV4-2|few|TRBJ2-5|TRBD1
CASSQYGGATGGETQYF
TGTGCCAGCAGCCAATATGGCGGGGCCACAGGGGGTGAGACCCAGTACTTC
>TRBV7-9|few|TRBJ1-1|-
CASSPTRTLWNTEAFF
TGTGCCAGCAGCCCCACAAGGACGTTATGGAACACTGAAGCTTTCTTT
>TRBV20-1|few|TRBJ2-7|-
CSALDGVSYEQYF
TGCAGTGCCCTGGACGGGGTATCCTACGAGCAGTACTTC
>TRBV7-2|-|TRBJ2-5|TRBD1
CASSLVGTGSRETQYF
TGTGCCAGCAGCTTAGTTGGGACAGGGAGTCGAGAGACCCAGTACTTC
>TRBV4-3|-|TRBJ1-4|TRBD1
CASSLWTGLNEKLFF
TGCGCCAGCAGCCTATGGACAGGCCTTAATGAAAAACTGTTTTTT
>TRBV5-1|few|TRBJ1-1|-
CASSLANGRTEAFF
TGCGCCAGCAGCTTGGCCAATGGGAGAACTGAAGCTTTCTTT
>TRBV15|few|TRBJ2-5|-
CATSRDLKGRQETQYF
TGTGCCACCAGCAGAGATCTGAAGGGGAGGCAAGAGACCCAGTACTTC
>TRBV4-3|few|TRBJ2-7|-
CASSQAIEQYF
TGCGCCAGCAGCCAAGCGATAGAGCAGTACTTC
>TRBV7-3|many|TRBJ2-3|-
CASSSTSTDTQYF
TGTGCCAGCAGCTCGACTAGCACAGATACGCAGTATTTT